This T cell receptor (beta chain) is drawn from a study of control samples from healthy donors and cancer patients (dated by TCRdb to 2018 to 2021). The germline V gene gives CDR1 as SGDLS and CDR2 as YYNGEE. V loses 3 bases, J loses 0 bases, and the germline ends lie 17 bases apart. From the cysteine up to the phenylalanine, the CDR3 has a length of 17 residues. This entry keeps only the CDR3 DNA: 51 bases, framed from base 1. Libraries were made using the immunoSEQ multiplex PCR assay. This immuneACCESS table, as held by TCRdb, lists in-frame sequences with V and J called but not all clones. Of the missing ones, under half trace to an unresolved V gene in checked studies; the others have no known cause. This sample's table contains about 210,000 clones. The ten top clones hold more than 2% of the sample. With regard to this clone: Its specific antigen is unknown.

Recombination connected TRBV9 to TRBJ2-3; the best D guess is TRBD2, with 6 bases matching. The sequencing input was blood. This TCR derives from a woman aged 25 to 39 in good health. This receptor has the CDR3 CASSAGRKTTSTDTQYF. The bases read TGTGCCAGCAGCGCAGGGAGGAAGACTACTAGCACAGATACGCAGTATTTT. Outside the CDR3, residues come from the reference TRBV9 and TRBJ2-3 proteins, so the full variable domain is: DSGVTQTPKHLITATGQRVTLRCSPRSGDLSVYWYQQSLDQGLQFLIQYYNGEERAKGNILERFSAQQFPDLHSELNLSSLELGDSALYFCASSAGRKTTSTDTQYFGPGTRLTVL.